The clone carrying this T cell receptor (beta chain) was observed a handful of times. The antigen is not known. A read error may produce the germline difference seen at one junction end. The length of the CDR3 is 16 residues. For naive CD8 T cells, sorting used the CD8+CD4-CCR7+CD45RA+ phenotype. TCRdb reanalysed the PCR reads using MiXCR and keeps one entry per CDR3 protein. The repertoire holds about 65,000 distinct CDR3 sequences, with less than 20% as singletons. The data stem from a study of molecular identifiers for immune sequencing clone quantification. Study context: RNA from around 20,000 or 100,000 naive CD8 cells was split five ways in replicates, with four sequenced. The study, taken as a whole, reports: Clones with over 20 RNA copies captured over 98% of effector molecules but under 1% of naive ones.

Sequencing used naive CD8+ T cells from blood, with Jurkat cell RNA spiked in. Subset here: FACS-sorted CD8+CD4-CCR7+CD45RA+ naive T cells. The receptor's source is a human donor in good health. Some libraries in this study had Jurkat cell RNA spiked in. The chain is built from TRBV5-3 and TRBJ2-3; TRBD2 matches at 11 bases. TRBV5-3 is assigned to the ORF class and has an uncertain function. The CDR3, as DNA: TGTGCCAGCAGCTTGGTAGGGACTAGCGGAGGCGATACGCAGTATTTT. This sequence encodes CASSLVGTSGGDTQYF.